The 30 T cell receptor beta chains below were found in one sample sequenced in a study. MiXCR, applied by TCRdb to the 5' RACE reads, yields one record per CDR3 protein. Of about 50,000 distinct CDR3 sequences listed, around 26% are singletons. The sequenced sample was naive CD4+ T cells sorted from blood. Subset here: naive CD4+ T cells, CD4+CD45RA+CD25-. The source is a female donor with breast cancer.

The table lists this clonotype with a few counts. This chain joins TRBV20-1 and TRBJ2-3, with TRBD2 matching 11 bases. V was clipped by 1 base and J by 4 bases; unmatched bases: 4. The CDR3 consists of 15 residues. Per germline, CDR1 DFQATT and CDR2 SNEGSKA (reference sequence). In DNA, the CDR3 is TGCAGTGCTAGAGCCCGGACTAGCGGGTCAGATACGCAGTATTTT. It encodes CSARARTSGSDTQYF.

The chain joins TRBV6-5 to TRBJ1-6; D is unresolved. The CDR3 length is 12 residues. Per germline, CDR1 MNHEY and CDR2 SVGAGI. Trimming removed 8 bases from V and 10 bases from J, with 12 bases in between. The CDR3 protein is CASRSSRSPLHF. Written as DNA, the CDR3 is TGTGCCAGCCGGTCCTCTCGGTCACCCCTCCACTTT.

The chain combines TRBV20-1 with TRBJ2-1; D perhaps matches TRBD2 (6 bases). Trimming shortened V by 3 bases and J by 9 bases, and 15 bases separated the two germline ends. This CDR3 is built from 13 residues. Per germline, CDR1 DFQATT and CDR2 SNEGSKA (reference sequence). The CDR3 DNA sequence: TGCAGTGCTAGGCCGGTCGTGGGGGGTGAGCAGTTCTTC. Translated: CSARPVVGGEQFF.

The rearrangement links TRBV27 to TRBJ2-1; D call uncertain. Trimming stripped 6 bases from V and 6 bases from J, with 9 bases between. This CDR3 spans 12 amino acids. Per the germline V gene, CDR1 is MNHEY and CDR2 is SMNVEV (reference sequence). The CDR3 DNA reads TGTGCCAGCAGCCTCCGACCCAATGAGCAGTTCTTC. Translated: CASSLRPNEQFF.

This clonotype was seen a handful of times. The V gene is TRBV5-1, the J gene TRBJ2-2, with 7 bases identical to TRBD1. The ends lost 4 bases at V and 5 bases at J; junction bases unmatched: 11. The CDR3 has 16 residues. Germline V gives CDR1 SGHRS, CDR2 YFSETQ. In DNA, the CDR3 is TGCGCCAGCAGCGCCTCAGGGGGAGTGATTACCGGGGAGCTGTTTTTT. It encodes CASSASGGVITGELFF.

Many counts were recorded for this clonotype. The CDR3 DNA reads TGTGCCGGGGGACGACAGGGGGGCTCCTACGAGCAGTACTTC. Amino acids: CAGGRQGGSYEQYF. V usage is TRBV6-5 and J usage is TRBJ2-7; 9 bases line up with TRBD1. The CDR3 has 14 residues. Germline-derived CDR1 and CDR2 are MNHEY and SVGAGI. Unmatched junction bases numbered 8, after V lost 11 bases and J lost 0 bases.

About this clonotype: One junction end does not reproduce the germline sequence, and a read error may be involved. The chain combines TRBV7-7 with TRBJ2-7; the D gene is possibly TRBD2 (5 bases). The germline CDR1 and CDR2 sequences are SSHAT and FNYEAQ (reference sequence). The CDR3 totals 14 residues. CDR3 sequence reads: CASSPVDSSYEQYF. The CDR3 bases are TGTGCTAGCAGCCCCGTGGACTCCTCCTACGAGCAGTACTTC.

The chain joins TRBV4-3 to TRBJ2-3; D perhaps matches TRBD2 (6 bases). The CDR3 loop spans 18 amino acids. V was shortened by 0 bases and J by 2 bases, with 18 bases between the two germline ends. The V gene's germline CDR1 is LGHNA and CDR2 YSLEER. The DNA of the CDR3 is TGCGCCAGCAGCCAAGATCATACGGGCCTAGCGAACACAGATACGCAGTATTTT. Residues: CASSQDHTGLANTDTQYF.

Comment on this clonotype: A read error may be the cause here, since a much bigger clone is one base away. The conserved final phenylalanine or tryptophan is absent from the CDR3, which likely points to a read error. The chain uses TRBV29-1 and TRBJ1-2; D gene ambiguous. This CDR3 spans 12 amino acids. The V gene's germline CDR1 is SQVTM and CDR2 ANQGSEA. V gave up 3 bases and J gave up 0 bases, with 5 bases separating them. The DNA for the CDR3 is TGCAGCGTTGAGATGTCTAACTATGGCTACACCATC. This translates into CSVEMSNYGYTI.

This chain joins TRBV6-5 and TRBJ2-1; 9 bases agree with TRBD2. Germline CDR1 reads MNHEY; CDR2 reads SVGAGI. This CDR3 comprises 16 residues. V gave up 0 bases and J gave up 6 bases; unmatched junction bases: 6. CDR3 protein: CASSYSLAGSTNEQFF. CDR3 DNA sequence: TGTGCCAGCAGTTACTCTCTAGCGGGGAGCACCAATGAGCAGTTCTTC.

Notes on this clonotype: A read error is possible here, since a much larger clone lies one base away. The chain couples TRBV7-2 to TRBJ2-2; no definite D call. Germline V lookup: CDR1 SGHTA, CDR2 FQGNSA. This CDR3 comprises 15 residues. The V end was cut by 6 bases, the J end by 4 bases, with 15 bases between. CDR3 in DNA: TGTGCCAGCAGTCCTGGGTGGATTGGCACCGGGGAGCTGTTTTTT. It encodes CASSPGWIGTGELFF.

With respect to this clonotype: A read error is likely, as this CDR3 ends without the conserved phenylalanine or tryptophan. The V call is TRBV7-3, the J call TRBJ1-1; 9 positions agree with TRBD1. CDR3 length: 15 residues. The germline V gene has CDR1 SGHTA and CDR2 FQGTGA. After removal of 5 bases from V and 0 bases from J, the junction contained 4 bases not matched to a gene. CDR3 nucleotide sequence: TGTGCCAGCAGCCCAGGGACAGGGATGAACACTGAAGCTTTCCTT. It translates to CASSPGTGMNTEAFL.

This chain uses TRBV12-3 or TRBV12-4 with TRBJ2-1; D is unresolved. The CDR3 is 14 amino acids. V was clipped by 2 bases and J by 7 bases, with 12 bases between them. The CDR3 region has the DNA TGTGCCAGCAGTTTAAAGAGGTGGGATAATGAGCAGTTCTTC. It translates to CASSLKRWDNEQFF.

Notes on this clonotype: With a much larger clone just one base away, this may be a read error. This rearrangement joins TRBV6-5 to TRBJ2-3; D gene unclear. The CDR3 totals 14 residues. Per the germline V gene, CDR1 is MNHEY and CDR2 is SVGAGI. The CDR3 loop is CTSSPEVSTDTQYF. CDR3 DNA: TGTACCAGCAGTCCAGAGGTCAGCACAGATACGCAGTATTTT.

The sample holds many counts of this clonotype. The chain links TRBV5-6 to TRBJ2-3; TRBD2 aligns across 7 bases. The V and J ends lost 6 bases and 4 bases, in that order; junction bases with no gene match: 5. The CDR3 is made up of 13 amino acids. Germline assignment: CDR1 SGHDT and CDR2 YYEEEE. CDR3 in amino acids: CASMGRDPDTQYF. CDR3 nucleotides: TGTGCCAGCATGGGGAGGGATCCAGATACGCAGTATTTT.

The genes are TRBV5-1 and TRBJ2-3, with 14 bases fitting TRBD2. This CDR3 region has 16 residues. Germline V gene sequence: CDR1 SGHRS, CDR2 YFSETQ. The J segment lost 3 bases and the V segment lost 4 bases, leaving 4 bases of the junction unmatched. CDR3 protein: CASSSGLAGGTDTQYF. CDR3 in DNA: TGCGCCAGCAGCAGCGGACTAGCGGGGGGAACAGATACGCAGTATTTT.

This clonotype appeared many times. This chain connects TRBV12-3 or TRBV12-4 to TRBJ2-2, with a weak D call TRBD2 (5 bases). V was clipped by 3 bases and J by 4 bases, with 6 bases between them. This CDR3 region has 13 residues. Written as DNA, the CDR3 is TGTGCCAGCAGTTTGGGAGCCACCGGGGAGCTGTTTTTT. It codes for CASSLGATGELFF.

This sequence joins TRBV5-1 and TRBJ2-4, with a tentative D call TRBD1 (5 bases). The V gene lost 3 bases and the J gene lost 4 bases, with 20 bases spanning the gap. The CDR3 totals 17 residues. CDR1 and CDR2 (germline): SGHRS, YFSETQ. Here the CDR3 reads CASSSSLGHPAKNIQYF. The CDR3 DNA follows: TGCGCCAGCAGCTCCTCCCTTGGACACCCTGCTAAAAACATTCAGTACTTC.

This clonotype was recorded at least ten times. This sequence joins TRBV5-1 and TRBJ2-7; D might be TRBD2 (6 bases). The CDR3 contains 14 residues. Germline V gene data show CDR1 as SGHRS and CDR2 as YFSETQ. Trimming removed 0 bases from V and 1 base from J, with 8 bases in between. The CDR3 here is CASSLAGTSYEQYF. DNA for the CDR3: TGCGCCAGCAGCTTGGCCGGGACTTCCTACGAGCAGTACTTC. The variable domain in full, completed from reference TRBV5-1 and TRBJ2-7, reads KAGVTQTPRYLIKTRGQQVTLSCSPISGHRSVSWYQQTPGQGLQFLFEYFSETQRNKGNFPGRFSGRQFSNSRSEMNVSTLELGDSALYLCASSLAGTSYEQYFGPGTRLTVT.

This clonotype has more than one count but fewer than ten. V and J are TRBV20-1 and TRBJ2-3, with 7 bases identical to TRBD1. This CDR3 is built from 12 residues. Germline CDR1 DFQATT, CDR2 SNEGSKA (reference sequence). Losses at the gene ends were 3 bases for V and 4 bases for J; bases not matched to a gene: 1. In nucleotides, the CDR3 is TGCAGTGCTAGGACAGGGCCAGATACGCAGTATTTT. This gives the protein CSARTGPDTQYF.

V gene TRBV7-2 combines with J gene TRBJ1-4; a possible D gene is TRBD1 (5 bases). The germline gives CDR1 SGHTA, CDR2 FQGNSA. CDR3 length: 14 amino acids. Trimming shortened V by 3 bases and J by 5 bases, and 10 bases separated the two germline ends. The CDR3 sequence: CASSFGASNEKLFF. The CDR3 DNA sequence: TGTGCCAGCAGCTTCGGGGCAAGCAATGAAAAACTGTTTTTT. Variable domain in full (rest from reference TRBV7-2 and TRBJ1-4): GAGVSQSPSNKVTEKGKDVELRCDPISGHTALYWYRQSLGQGLEFLIYFQGNSAPDKSGLPSDRFSAERTGGSVSTLTIQRTQQEDSAVYLCASSFGASNEKLFFGSGTQLSVL.

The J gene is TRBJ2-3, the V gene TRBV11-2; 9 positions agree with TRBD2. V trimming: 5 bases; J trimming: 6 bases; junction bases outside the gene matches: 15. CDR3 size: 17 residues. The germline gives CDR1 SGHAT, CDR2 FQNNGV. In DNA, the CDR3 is TGTGCCAGCAGCCCCCCCGGATTGACTAGCGGCCTTGATACGCAGTATTTT. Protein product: CASSPPGLTSGLDTQYF. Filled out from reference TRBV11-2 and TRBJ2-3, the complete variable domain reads EAGVAQSPRYKIIEKRQSVAFWCNPISGHATLYWYQQILGQGPKLLIQFQNNGVVDDSQLPKDRFSAERLKGVDSTLKIQPAKLEDSAVYLCASSPPGLTSGLDTQYFGPGTRLTVL.

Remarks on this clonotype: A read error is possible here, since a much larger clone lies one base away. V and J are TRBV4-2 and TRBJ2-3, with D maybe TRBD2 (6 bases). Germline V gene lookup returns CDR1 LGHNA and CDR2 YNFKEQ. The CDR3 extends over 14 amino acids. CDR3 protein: CVSSQDWDFNTQYF. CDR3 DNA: TGTGTCAGCAGCCAAGATTGGGACTTTAATACGCAGTATTTT.

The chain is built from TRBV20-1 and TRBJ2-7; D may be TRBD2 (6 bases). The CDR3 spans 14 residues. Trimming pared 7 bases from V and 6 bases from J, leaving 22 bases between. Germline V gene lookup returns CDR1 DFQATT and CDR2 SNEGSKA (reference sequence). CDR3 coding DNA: TGCAGTGTAAAGGAGGGTTCGACATCTCGCGAGCAGTACTTC. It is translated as CSVKEGSTSREQYF.

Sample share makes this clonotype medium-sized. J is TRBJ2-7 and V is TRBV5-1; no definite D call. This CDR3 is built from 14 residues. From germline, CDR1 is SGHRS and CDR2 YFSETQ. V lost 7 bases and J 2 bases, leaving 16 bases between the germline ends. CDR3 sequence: CASAQTAGTYEQYF. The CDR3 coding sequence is TGCGCCAGCGCCCAGACGGCAGGTACCTACGAGCAGTACTTC.

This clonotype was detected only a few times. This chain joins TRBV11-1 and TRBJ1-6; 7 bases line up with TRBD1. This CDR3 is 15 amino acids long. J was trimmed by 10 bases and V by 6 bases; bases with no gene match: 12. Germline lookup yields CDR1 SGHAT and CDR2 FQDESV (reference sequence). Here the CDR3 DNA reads TGTGCCAGCAGTTGGGACAGAGCGGAGTCGTCACCCCTCCACTTT. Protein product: CASSWDRAESSPLHF.

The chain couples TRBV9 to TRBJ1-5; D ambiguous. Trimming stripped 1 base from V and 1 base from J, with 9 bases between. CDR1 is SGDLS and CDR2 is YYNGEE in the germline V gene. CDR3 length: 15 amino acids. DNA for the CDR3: TGTGCCAGCAGCGTAACAGAAAGGAGCAATCAGCCCCAGCATTTT. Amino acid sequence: CASSVTERSNQPQHF.

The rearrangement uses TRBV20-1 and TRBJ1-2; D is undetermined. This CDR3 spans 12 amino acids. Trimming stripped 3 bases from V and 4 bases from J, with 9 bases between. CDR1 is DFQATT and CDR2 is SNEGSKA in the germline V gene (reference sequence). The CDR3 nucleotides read TGCAGTGCTAGCAACAGAGTCTATGGCTACACCTTC. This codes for CSASNRVYGYTF.

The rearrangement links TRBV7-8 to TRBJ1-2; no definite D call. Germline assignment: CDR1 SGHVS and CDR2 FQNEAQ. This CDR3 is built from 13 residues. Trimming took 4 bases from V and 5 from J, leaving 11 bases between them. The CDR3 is CASSYGRQYGYTF. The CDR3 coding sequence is TGTGCCAGCAGCTACGGACGGCAGTATGGCTACACCTTC.

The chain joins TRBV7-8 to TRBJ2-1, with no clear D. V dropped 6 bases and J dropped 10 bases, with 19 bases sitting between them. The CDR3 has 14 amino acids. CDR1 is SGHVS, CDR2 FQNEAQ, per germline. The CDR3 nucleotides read TGTGCCAGCAGATCGGCGTATCTGAGTTGGGAGCAGTTCTTC. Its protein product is CASRSAYLSWEQFF.